This passage covers 6 T cell receptor beta chains from one sample sequenced in a study of radiation and T cells in renal cell carcinoma. Here immunoSEQ multiplex PCR was the method, and the copy in TCRdb shows in-frame clones only, minus some. The profile shows some 95,000 clones, around nine tenths of them singletons. Regarding time point: baseline pretreatment blood. Treatment meaning: 15 Gy SBRT to primary tumor, nephrectomy 4 weeks later. Material: blood, obtained from a patient whose treatment included radiotherapy and nephrectomy. These receptor sequences come from a man aged 50 or older with renal cell carcinoma.

This chain joins TRBV6-6 and TRBJ2-7; 11 positions match TRBD2. Germline V gene lookup returns CDR1 MNHNY and CDR2 SVGAGI (reference sequence). The CDR3 extends over 14 amino acids. The ends lost 7 bases at V and 1 base at J; junction bases unmatched: 3. In DNA, the CDR3 is TGTGCCAGCAAGGGGACTAGCGGTTCCTACGAGCAGTACTTC. The encoded protein is CASKGTSGSYEQYF.

The chain recombines TRBV6-5 with TRBJ1-1; TRBD1 aligns across 10 bases. J was trimmed by 11 bases and V by 3 bases; bases with no gene match: 6. The CDR3 spans 13 residues. The germline V gene has CDR1 MNHEY and CDR2 SVGAGI. CDR3 DNA sequence: TGTGCCAGCAGTTATAGGGACAGGGGTTGGGCTTTCTTT. It is translated as CASSYRDRGWAFF.

This clone has just one count. The chain links TRBV7-9 to TRBJ1-2; D perhaps matches TRBD1 (5 bases). The CDR3 has 16 amino acids. V was clipped by 1 base and J by 2 bases, with 14 bases between them. Germline V gives CDR1 SEHNR, CDR2 FQNEAQ (reference sequence). The CDR3 DNA follows: TGTGCCAGCAGCTTAGGAGGCGACAGACTAAACTATGGCTACACCTTC. Its translation is CASSLGGDRLNYGYTF.

This clone occurred a few times. The rearrangement joins TRBV30 to TRBJ1-2; D uncertain. Trimming took off 2 bases at V and 5 bases at J, with 6 bases between the two ends. CDR3 length: 11 amino acids. Germline CDR1 reads GTSNPN; CDR2 reads SVGIG (reference sequence). Written as DNA, the CDR3 is TGTGCCTGGAGTCTCACGTATGGCTACACCTTC. This gives the protein CAWSLTYGYTF.

The chain has TRBV6-1 and TRBJ1-2; TRBD1 aligns across 10 bases. Losses at the gene ends were 8 bases for V and 0 bases for J; bases not matched to a gene: 6. Germline CDR1 is MNHNS and CDR2 is SASEGT. The CDR3 runs 15 residues. CDR3 DNA sequence: TGTGCCAGCCGTCGGGACAGGGGAGCTAACTATGGCTACACCTTC. This encodes CASRRDRGANYGYTF.

The genes are TRBV4-1 and TRBJ2-4; D perhaps matches TRBD2 (5 bases). This CDR3 is 17 amino acids long. Trimming removed 0 bases at V and 6 bases at J, with 18 bases between. Germline CDR1 is MGHRA and CDR2 is YSYEKL. The CDR3 protein is CASSQDPLGYGINIQYF. The CDR3 coding sequence is TGCGCCAGCAGCCAAGATCCACTAGGATACGGTATAAACATTCAGTACTTC.